The 7 T cell receptor beta chains below all came from one sample that was sequenced in a study of T cells in Graves' hyperthyroidism and ophthalmopathy. Amplification of TCR beta CDR3 regions used RNA as the template. The HTBI primer set was used in a first-round RT-PCR of the TCR CDR3. TCRdb re-derived calls from the multiplex PCR reads in MiXCR, one entry per CDR3 protein. The table records approximately 530,000 distinct CDR3 sequences, nearly 20% of them present only once. The sample was blood. The receptor set was obtained from a man aged 40-50 years with Graves' ophthalmopathy.

This clonotype was observed many times. V is TRBV12-3 or TRBV12-4 and J is TRBJ1-5, with D uncertain. The CDR3 contains 14 residues. Trimming pared 6 bases from V and 6 bases from J, leaving 15 bases between. The CDR3 nucleotides are TGTGCCAGCAGCCCAAATGCGGGAAGTCAGCCCCAGCATTTT. Amino acids: CASSPNAGSQPQHF.

Note on this clonotype: A read error may produce the germline difference seen at one junction end. The chain carries TRBV15 and TRBJ2-3; perhaps TRBD2 as D (6 bases). Germline assignment: CDR1 LNHNV and CDR2 YYDKDF (reference sequence). The CDR3 sequence is 14 residues long. In DNA, the CDR3 is TGTGCCACCAGCAGAGCTACTAGCAAAGATACGCAGTATTTT. Amino acid sequence: CATSRATSKDTQYF.

This clonotype occurred a few times. The V and J genes are TRBV3-1 and TRBJ1-1, with 8 bases that match TRBD1. J lost 1 base, V lost 1 base, and 8 bases had no gene match. CDR1 is LGHDT, CDR2 YNNKEL, per germline (reference sequence). The CDR3 is 17 amino acids. CDR3 coding DNA: TGTGCCAGCAGCCAAGCTCGGCCAGGGGGCCGGAACACTGAAGCTTTCTTT. It translates to CASSQARPGGRNTEAFF.

The rearrangement links TRBV29-1 to TRBJ2-7; D not resolved. The germline CDR1 and CDR2 sequences are SQVTM and ANQGSEA. The CDR3 length is 14 residues. Trimming took 4 bases from V and 0 from J, leaving 13 bases between them. The CDR3 sequence: CSVGFQLSSYEQYF. CDR3 nucleotides: TGCAGCGTTGGTTTTCAACTCAGCTCCTACGAGCAGTACTTC.

Ten or more counts support this clonotype. This sequence joins TRBV3-1 and TRBJ1-4; maybe TRBD1 (5 bases). The CDR3 spans 14 residues. Trimming took off 4 bases at V and 5 bases at J, with 11 bases between the two ends. Germline assignment: CDR1 LGHDT and CDR2 YNNKEL (reference sequence). As DNA, the CDR3 is TGTGCCAGCAGCCCCCGGGGGGTAAATGAAAAACTGTTTTTT. Translating it yields CASSPRGVNEKLFF.

The rearrangement uses TRBV6-5 and TRBJ2-3; D gene unclear. CDR3 length equals 14 residues. V lost 0 bases and J 2 bases, leaving 6 bases between the germline ends. In germline, CDR1 is MNHEY, CDR2 SVGAGI. CDR3 residues: CASSYSLDTDTQYF. In nucleotides, the CDR3 is TGTGCCAGCAGTTACTCTCTCGACACAGATACGCAGTATTTT.

The chain recombines TRBV25-1 with TRBJ1-1; 7 positions match TRBD1. The germline V gene has CDR1 MGHDK and CDR2 SYGVNS. The ends lost 6 bases at V and 0 bases at J; junction bases unmatched: 10. The CDR3 consists of 16 residues. The CDR3 sequence is CASSAPGQRMNTEAFF. The DNA of the CDR3 is TGTGCCAGCAGCGCTCCGGGACAGAGAATGAACACTGAAGCTTTCTTT. Full variable domain (missing parts from reference TRBV25-1 and TRBJ1-1): EADIYQTPRYLVIGTGKKITLECSQTMGHDKMYWYQQDPGMELHLIHYSYGVNSTEKGDLSSESTVSRIRTEHFPLTLESARPSHTSQYLCASSAPGQRMNTEAFFGQGTRLTVV.